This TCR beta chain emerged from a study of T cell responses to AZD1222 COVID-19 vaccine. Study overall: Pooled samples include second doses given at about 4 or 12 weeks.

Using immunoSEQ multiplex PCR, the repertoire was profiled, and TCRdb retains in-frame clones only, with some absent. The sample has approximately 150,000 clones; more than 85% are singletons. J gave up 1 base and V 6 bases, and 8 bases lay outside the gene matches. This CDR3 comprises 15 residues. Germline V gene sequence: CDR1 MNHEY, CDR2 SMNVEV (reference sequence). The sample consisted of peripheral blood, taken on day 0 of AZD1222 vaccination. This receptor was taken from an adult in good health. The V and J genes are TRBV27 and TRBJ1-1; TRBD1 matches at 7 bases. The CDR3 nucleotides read TGTGCCAGCAGACGTACCAGGGGGGCGAACACTGAAGCTTTCTTT. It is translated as CASRRTRGANTEAFF.